The present TCR beta chain was sequenced within a study of molecular identifiers for immune sequencing clone quantification. For the study at large: Replicates split RNA from about 20,000 or 100,000 naive CD8 cells five ways, and the researchers sequenced four portions. Study-wide points: Highly expanded clone sizes could be underestimated through barcode sharing by identical TCR molecules.

In its sample, this clonotype was seen many times. Antigen specificity is unknown. The naive CD8 libraries originated from between 20,000 and 1,000,000 sorted cells and drew on 10%, 30% or 50% RNA. CDR1 is GTSNPN and CDR2 is SVGIG in the germline V gene (reference sequence). This CDR3 spans 13 amino acids. Trimming removed 2 bases at V and 3 bases at J, with 11 bases between. Via MiXCR, TCRdb re-called the PCR reads, giving one row per CDR3 protein. This sample has around 40,000 distinct CDR3 sequences; roughly 19% occur once, and the top ten carry under 1.4%. The chain carries TRBV30 and TRBJ2-7, with a possible D match to TRBD1 (5 bases). Sequenced input: naive CD8+ T cells from blood, with Jurkat cell RNA spiked in. Subset described: FACS-sorted CD8+CD4-CCR7+CD45RA+ naive T cells. The receptor was isolated from a human donor in good health. Some libraries in this study had Jurkat cell RNA spiked in. The DNA for the CDR3 is TGTGCCTGGAGTACCGACAGAGTCTACGAGCAGTACTTC. Translation gives CAWSTDRVYEQYF.